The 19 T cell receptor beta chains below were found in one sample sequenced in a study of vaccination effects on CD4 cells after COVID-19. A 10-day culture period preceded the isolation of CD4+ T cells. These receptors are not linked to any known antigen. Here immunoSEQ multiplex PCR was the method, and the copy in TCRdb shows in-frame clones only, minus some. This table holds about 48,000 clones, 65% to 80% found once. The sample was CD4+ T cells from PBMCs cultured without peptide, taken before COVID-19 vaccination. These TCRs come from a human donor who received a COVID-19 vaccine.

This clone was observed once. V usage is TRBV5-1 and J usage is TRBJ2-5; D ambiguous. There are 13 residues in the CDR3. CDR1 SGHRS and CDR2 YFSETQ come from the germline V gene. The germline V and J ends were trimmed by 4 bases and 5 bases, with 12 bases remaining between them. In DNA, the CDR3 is TGCGCCAGCAGCCCGAGAGTGGCGGAGACCCAGTACTTC. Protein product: CASSPRVAETQYF. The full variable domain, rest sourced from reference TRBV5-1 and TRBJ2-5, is KAGVTQTPRYLIKTRGQQVTLSCSPISGHRSVSWYQQTPGQGLQFLFEYFSETQRNKGNFPGRFSGRQFSNSRSEMNVSTLELGDSALYLCASSPRVAETQYFGPGTRLLVL.

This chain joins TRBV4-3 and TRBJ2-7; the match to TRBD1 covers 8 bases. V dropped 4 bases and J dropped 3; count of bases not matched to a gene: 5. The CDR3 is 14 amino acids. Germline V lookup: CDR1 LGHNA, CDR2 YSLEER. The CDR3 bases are TGCGCCAGCAGCCTTGGACAGGGCCACTACGAGCAGTACTTC. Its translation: CASSLGQGHYEQYF.

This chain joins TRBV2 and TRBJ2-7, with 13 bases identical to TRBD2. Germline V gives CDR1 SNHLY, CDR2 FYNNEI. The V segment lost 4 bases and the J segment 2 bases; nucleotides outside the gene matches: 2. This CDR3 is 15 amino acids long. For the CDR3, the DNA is TGTGCCAGCAGTGTGGGGACTAGCGGGGCCTACGAGCAGTACTTC. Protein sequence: CASSVGTSGAYEQYF. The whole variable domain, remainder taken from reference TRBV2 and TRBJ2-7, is EPEVTQTPSHQVTQMGQEVILRCVPISNHLYFYWYRQILGQKVEFLVSFYNNEISEKSEIFDDQFSVERPDGSNFTLKIRSTKLEDSAMYFCASSVGTSGAYEQYFGPGTRLTVT.

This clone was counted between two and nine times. CDR3 residues: CAWTHGGNSPLHF. CDR3 coding DNA: TGTGCCTGGACCCATGGGGGGAATTCACCCCTCCACTTT. V and J are TRBV30 and TRBJ1-6, with TRBD1 as a possible D gene (5 bases). Germline V gene lookup returns CDR1 GTSNPN and CDR2 SVGIG (reference sequence). The CDR3 sequence is 13 residues long. V shed 4 bases and J shed 7 bases, with 11 bases lying between them.

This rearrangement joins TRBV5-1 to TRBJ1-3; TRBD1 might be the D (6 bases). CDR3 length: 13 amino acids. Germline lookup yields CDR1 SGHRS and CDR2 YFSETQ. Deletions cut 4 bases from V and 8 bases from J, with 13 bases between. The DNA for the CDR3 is TGCGCCAGCAGCCTCGGACAGAGGGACACCATATATTTT. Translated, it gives CASSLGQRDTIYF.

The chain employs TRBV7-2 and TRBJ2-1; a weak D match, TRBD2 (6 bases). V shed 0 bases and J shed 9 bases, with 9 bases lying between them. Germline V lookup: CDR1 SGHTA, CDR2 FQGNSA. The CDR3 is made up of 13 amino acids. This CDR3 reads CASSLAGRPEQFF. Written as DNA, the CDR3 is TGTGCCAGCAGCTTAGCGGGGAGGCCTGAGCAGTTCTTC.

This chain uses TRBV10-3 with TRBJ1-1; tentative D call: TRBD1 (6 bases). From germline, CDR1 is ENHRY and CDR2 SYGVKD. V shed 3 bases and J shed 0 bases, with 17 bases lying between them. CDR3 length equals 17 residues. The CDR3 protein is CAISEQGWGTMNTEAFF. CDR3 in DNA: TGTGCCATCAGTGAACAGGGATGGGGGACCATGAACACTGAAGCTTTCTTT.

The CDR3 is CASSQDRQSTNEKLFF. CDR3 DNA sequence: TGCGCCAGCAGCCAAGATAGACAGTCAACTAATGAAAAACTGTTTTTT. The chain carries TRBV4-1 and TRBJ1-4, with D perhaps matching TRBD1 (5 bases). The CDR3 is 16 amino acids. The germline V gene encodes CDR1 MGHRA and CDR2 YSYEKL. Trimming stripped 0 bases from V and 0 bases from J, with 8 bases between.

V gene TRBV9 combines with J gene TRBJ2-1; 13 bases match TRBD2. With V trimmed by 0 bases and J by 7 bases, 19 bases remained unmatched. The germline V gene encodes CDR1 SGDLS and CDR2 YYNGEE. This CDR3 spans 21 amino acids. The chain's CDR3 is CASSVGLWRGLAGELRNEQFF. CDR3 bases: TGTGCCAGCAGCGTAGGCCTATGGAGAGGACTAGCGGGGGAGCTTCGGAATGAGCAGTTCTTC.

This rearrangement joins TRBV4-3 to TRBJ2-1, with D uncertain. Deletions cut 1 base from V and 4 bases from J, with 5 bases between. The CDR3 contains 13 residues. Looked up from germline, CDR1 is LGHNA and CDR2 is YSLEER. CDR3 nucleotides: TGCGCCAGCAGCCAAGGGGTATACAATGAGCAGTTCTTC. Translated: CASSQGVYNEQFF.

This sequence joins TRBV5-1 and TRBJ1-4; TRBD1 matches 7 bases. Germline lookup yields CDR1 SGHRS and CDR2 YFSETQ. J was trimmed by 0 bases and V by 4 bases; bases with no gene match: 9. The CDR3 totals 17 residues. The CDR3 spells CASSVSGGGTTNEKLFF. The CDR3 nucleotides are TGCGCCAGCAGCGTGTCAGGGGGGGGAACAACTAATGAAAAACTGTTTTTT.

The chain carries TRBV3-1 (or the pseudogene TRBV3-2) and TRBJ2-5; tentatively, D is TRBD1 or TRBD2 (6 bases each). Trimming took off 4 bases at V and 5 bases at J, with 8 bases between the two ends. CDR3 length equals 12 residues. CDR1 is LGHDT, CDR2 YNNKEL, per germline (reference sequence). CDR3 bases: TGTGCCAGCAGCCGAGGGGGGGAGACCCAGTACTTC. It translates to CASSRGGETQYF.

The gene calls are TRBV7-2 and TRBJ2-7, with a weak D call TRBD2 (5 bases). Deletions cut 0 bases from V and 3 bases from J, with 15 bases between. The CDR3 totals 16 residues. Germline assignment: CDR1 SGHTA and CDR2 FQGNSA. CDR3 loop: CASSLAQSGLSYEQYF. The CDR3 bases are TGTGCCAGCAGCTTAGCGCAAAGCGGTTTAAGCTACGAGCAGTACTTC.

The CDR3 loop is CASGLYPTGQANGYTF. In DNA form, the CDR3 reads TGTGCTAGTGGTTTGTATCCGACAGGGCAGGCGAATGGCTACACCTTC. The V gene is TRBV12-5, the J gene TRBJ1-2, with 7 bases identical to TRBD1. Trimming took 2 bases from V and 6 from J; bases not matched to a gene: 12. Germline CDR1 LGHNT, CDR2 FRNRAP. The CDR3 is 16 amino acids. Variable domain in full (rest from reference TRBV12-5 and TRBJ1-2): DARVTQTPRHKVTEMGQEVTMRCQPILGHNTVFWYRQTMMQGLELLAYFRNRAPLDDSGMPKDRFSAEMPDATLATLKIQPSEPRDSAVYFCASGLYPTGQANGYTFGSGTRLTVV.

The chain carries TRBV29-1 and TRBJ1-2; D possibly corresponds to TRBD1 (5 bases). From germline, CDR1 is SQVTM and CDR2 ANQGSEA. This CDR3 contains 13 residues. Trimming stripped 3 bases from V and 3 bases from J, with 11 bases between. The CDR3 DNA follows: TGCAGCGTTGAGGAGGCAGGGTACTATGGCTACACCTTC. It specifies CSVEEAGYYGYTF.

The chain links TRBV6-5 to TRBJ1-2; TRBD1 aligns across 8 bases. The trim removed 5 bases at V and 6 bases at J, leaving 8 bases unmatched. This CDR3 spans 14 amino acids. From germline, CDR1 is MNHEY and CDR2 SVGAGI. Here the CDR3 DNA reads TGTGCCAGCAGTCTCCTGGACAGGGTTAATGGCTACACCTTC. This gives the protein CASSLLDRVNGYTF.

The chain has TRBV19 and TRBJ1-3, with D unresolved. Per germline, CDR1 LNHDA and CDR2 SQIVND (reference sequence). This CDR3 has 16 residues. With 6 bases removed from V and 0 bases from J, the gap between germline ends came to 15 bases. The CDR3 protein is CASRPTFTASGNTIYF. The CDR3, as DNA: TGTGCCAGTAGACCGACATTTACCGCCTCTGGAAACACCATATATTTT.

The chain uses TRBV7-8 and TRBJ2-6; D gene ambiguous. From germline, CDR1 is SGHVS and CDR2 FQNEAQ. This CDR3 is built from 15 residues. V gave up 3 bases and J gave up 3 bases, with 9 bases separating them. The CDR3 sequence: CASSFEAGGANVLTF. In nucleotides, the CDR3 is TGTGCCAGCAGCTTCGAAGCTGGTGGGGCCAACGTCCTGACTTTC. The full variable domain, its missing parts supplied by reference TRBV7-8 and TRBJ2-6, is GAGVSQSPRYKVAKRGQDVALRCDPISGHVSLFWYQQALGQGPEFLTYFQNEAQLDKSGLPSDRFFAERPEGSVSTLKIQRTQQEDSAVYLCASSFEAGGANVLTFGAGSRLTVL.

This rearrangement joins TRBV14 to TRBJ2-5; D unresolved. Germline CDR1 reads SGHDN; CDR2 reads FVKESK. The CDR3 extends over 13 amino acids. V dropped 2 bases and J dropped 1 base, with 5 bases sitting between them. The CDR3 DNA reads TGTGCCAGCAGCCAAAGAGTCCAAGAGACCCAGTACTTC. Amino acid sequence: CASSQRVQETQYF.